One and the same sample provided the 6 T cell receptor beta chains below, sequenced in a study of shared clonotypes between healthy human individuals. Generated by immunoSEQ multiplex PCR, the TCRdb table keeps only in-frame clones and is missing some. The sample includes some 690,000 clones, around 90% seen only once; the top ten take less than 40%. The source material was memory CD8+ T cells from PBMCs. Described subset: CD45RO+ cells pooled with CCR7-negative TemRA cells. These receptors were collected from a man between 18 and 35 years old in good health. Some clones in this sample may be carry-over from other donors' samples.

The chain couples TRBV28 to TRBJ2-4, with D possibly matching TRBD2 (6 bases). In germline, CDR1 is MDHEN, CDR2 SYDVKM. The CDR3 loop spans 14 amino acids. Trimming cost V 3 bases and J 7 bases, with 13 bases left between them. CDR3 nucleotide sequence: TGTGCCAGCAGTTTTACCGGGACTGCCAACATTCAGTACTTC. Amino acids: CASSFTGTANIQYF.

The gene calls are TRBV6-5 and TRBJ2-7; 10 bases are a match to TRBD2. The J segment lost 6 bases and the V segment lost 4 bases, leaving 3 bases of the junction unmatched. Germline V gene data show CDR1 as MNHEY and CDR2 as SVGAGI. CDR3 size: 13 residues. CDR3 sequence reads: CASSLAGGPEQYF. The CDR3 DNA follows: TGTGCCAGCAGTTTAGCGGGAGGACCCGAGCAGTACTTC.

V usage is TRBV4-2 and J usage is TRBJ2-1; 9 bases are shared with TRBD2. Per the germline V gene, CDR1 is LGHNA and CDR2 is YNFKEQ. The CDR3 contains 16 residues. Losses at the gene ends were 3 bases for V and 9 bases for J; bases not matched to a gene: 12. The DNA for the CDR3 is TGTGCCAGCAGCCAGGGTCCGGGACTAGCTTCGTTTGAGCAGTTCTTC. This gives the protein CASSQGPGLASFEQFF.

The J gene is TRBJ2-3, the V gene TRBV19, with TRBD1 matching over 8 bases. V lost 4 bases to trimming and J lost 1 base; unmatched junction nucleotides: 4. The germline gives CDR1 LNHDA, CDR2 SQIVND (reference sequence). CDR3 length equals 15 residues. The CDR3 nucleotides read TGTGCCAGTAGTACCCAGACAGGGGGCACAGATACGCAGTATTTT. Translation: CASSTQTGGTDTQYF.

Here the CDR3 reads CASSFPDIPGYEQYF. CDR3 in DNA: TGTGCCAGCAGCTTCCCGGACATCCCCGGGTACGAGCAGTACTTC. The V call is TRBV7-9, the J call TRBJ2-7; a weak D match, TRBD1 (5 bases). CDR1 and CDR2 (germline): SEHNR, FQNEAQ (reference sequence). The CDR3 is 15 residues long. V was pared by 3 bases and J by 4 bases, with 16 bases between.

The rearrangement links TRBV6-5 to TRBJ2-2, with D unclear. This CDR3 has 12 amino acids. Germline V gene data show CDR1 as MNHEY and CDR2 as SVGAGI. V was pared by 5 bases and J by 5 bases, with 6 bases between. The CDR3 region is CASSHFTGELFF. In DNA form, the CDR3 reads TGTGCCAGCAGTCATTTTACCGGGGAGCTGTTTTTT.